Below, 3 T cell receptor beta chains from the same sample are listed, as sequenced in a study of early T cells in non-severe SARS-CoV-2 infection. TCRdb recomputed calls from the 5' RACE reads with MiXCR, one row per CDR3 protein. The sample holds tens of thousands of distinct CDR3 sequences, approximately 4% seen once. Sequenced input: whole blood. These receptors were obtained from an adult who was a healthcare worker with PCR-confirmed SARS-CoV-2 infection or an uninfected control (not recorded which).

This clonotype has ten or more counts. The gene calls are TRBV7-9 and TRBJ2-2, with a tentative D call TRBD1 (5 bases). CDR1 is SEHNR, CDR2 FQNEAQ, per germline (reference sequence). Trimming stripped 5 bases from V and 2 bases from J, with 12 bases between. This CDR3 spans 15 amino acids. As DNA, the CDR3 is TGTGCCAGCAGCCCACCGACAGACAACACCGGGGAGCTGTTTTTT. Amino acid sequence: CASSPPTDNTGELFF.

This clonotype was picked up a small number of times. This chain links TRBV7-2 with TRBJ2-5; D gene ambiguous. Germline V CDR1 and CDR2: SGHTA, FQGNSA. Trimming stripped 7 bases from V and 4 bases from J, with 10 bases between. The length of the CDR3 is 12 residues. The DNA for the CDR3 is TGTGCCAGCACCAAGGGCCGAGAGACCCAGTACTTC. The encoded protein is CASTKGRETQYF.

This clonotype was detected many times. The V gene is TRBV5-5, the J gene TRBJ2-7; 12 bases fit TRBD2. The trim removed 2 bases at V and 2 bases at J, leaving 8 bases unmatched. The germline CDR1 and CDR2 sequences are SGHKS and YYEKEE (reference sequence). The CDR3 runs to 17 residues. The CDR3 here is CASSFRTSGVFTYEQYF. In DNA, the CDR3 is TGTGCCAGCAGCTTCCGGACTAGCGGGGTATTTACCTACGAGCAGTACTTC.